This TCR beta chain was retrieved from a study of post-analysis software for immune sequencing data. The CDR3 length is 12 residues. Germline CDR1 ENHRY, CDR2 SYGVKD. The V gene end was trimmed by 6 bases and the J gene end by 11 bases; junction bases not matched to a gene: 8. Incorporated into the TCR beta cDNA libraries were unique molecular identifiers, which served to reduce PCR and sequencing biases. TCRdb re-called the PCR reads through MiXCR, storing one row per CDR3 protein. The data show hundreds of thousands of distinct CDR3 sequences, roughly two fifths seen once. For this clonotype: Its antigen is as yet unknown.

Study-wide results and limits: Those with multiple sclerosis, the patient group, showed significantly lower normalized Chao1 diversity than controls. Comparison of patients with controls showed about 5 TRBV segments more frequent in patients, TRBV5-6, TRBV5-1 and TRBV20-1 among them.

The genes are TRBV10-3 and TRBJ2-7, with 9 bases aligning to TRBD1. The clonotype comes from a girl under 18 with multiple sclerosis. Sequencing was carried out using blood. DNA of the CDR3: TGTGCCATCAGCCCCGGGACAGGGAAAGAGTACTTC. The encoded protein is CAISPGTGKEYF.